Given below is one T cell receptor beta chain in context. This sample is drawn from a study of PD-1 blockade in classical Hodgkin lymphoma. Only in-frame clones appear in the TCRdb table, and some are missing; sequencing was by immunoSEQ multiplex PCR. Of around 40,000 clones listed, 77% are singletons. The time point: cycle 4 day 1 (C4D1), after five to seven weeks of nivolumab. Every patient was affected by relapse after autologous stem cell transplantation, while exposure to brentuximab vedotin was not uniform. Germline V gene data show CDR1 as SEHNR and CDR2 as FQNEAQ (reference sequence). V was trimmed by 1 base and J by 6 bases, leaving 18 bases between them. This CDR3 region has 17 residues.

Sequencing used peripheral blood mononuclear cells (PBMCs), obtained before the fourth cycle of nivolumab. The genes are TRBV7-9 and TRBJ1-4; D uncertain. The clonotype originates from a human donor with classical Hodgkin lymphoma. The CDR3 is CASSLDLRADPYEKLFF. CDR3 DNA sequence: TGTGCCAGCAGCTTAGACCTTCGGGCGGACCCCTATGAAAAACTGTTTTTT.